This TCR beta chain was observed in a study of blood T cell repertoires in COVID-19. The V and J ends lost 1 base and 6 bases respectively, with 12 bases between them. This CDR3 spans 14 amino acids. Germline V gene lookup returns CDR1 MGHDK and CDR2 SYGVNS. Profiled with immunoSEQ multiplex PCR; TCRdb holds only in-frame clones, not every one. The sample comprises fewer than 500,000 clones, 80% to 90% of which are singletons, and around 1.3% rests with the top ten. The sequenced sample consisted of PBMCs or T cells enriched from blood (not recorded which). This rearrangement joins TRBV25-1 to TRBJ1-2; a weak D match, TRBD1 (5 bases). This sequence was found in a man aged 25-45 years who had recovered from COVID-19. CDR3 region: CASSESGIRHGYTF. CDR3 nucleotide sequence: TGTGCCAGCAGTGAATCAGGGATTAGACATGGCTACACCTTC.